These 8 T cell receptor beta chains share one sample of origin, sequenced in a study of early T cells in non-severe SARS-CoV-2 infection (dated by TCRdb to 2020 to 2022). Libraries were made using 5' RACE. TCRdb names NextSeq 500 as the instrument used. TCRdb took the public reads, trimmed them with fastp at Q25, ran MiXCR for clone calling and kept in-frame beta chains. CDR3 protein duplicates are merged, each entry listing the most common genes and DNA. The sample table contains 60,000 to 90,000 distinct CDR3 sequences; only one count was recorded for 9% to 10% of them. The leading ten clones occupy 4.8% of the sample. Sequenced sample: whole blood. These receptors were obtained from an adult who was a healthcare worker with PCR-confirmed SARS-CoV-2 infection or an uninfected control (not recorded which).

This clonotype has a count of ten or more. This chain links TRBV3-1 with TRBJ1-6; D might be TRBD1 (6 bases). The CDR3 contains 16 residues. CDR1 is LGHDT and CDR2 is YNNKEL in the germline V gene (reference sequence). V shed 7 bases and J shed 7 bases, with 20 bases lying between them. CDR3 sequence (DNA): TGTGCCAGCAACTCCCTCCCGGGACAAATAAATTCACCCCTCCACTTT. Amino acids: CASNSLPGQINSPLHF.

This clonotype has at least ten counts. The J gene is TRBJ2-1, the V gene TRBV2, with 12 positions matching TRBD2. V lost 5 bases and J lost 4; bases outside the gene matches: 3. The germline V gene has CDR1 SNHLY and CDR2 FYNNEI. This CDR3 is 15 amino acids long. The CDR3 sequence: CASSWTSGTYNEQFF. CDR3 DNA sequence: TGTGCCAGCAGTTGGACTAGCGGGACATACAATGAGCAGTTCTTC. Combining the CDR3 with reference TRBV2 and TRBJ2-1 gives the whole variable domain EPEVTQTPSHQVTQMGQEVILRCVPISNHLYFYWYRQILGQKVEFLVSFYNNEISEKSEIFDDQFSVERPDGSNFTLKIRSTKLEDSAMYFCASSWTSGTYNEQFFGPGTRLTVL.

This clonotype has at least ten counts. V is TRBV2 and J is TRBJ2-2, with no clear D. Germline values: CDR1 SNHLY, CDR2 FYNNEI. V was shortened by 5 bases and J by 1 base, with 5 bases between the two germline ends. The CDR3 contains 13 residues. The DNA for the CDR3 is TGTGCCAGCAGTTCTATGAACACCGGGGAGCTGTTTTTT. Translating it yields CASSSMNTGELFF.

In its sample, this clonotype was seen many times. The V and J genes are TRBV28 and TRBJ2-1, with 10 nucleotides matching TRBD2. Germline CDR1 and CDR2: MDHEN and SYDVKM. V lost 4 bases, J lost 8 bases, and 11 bases stayed unmatched. CDR3 length equals 16 residues. CDR3 nucleotides: TGTGCCAGCAGTTGGGGGGCTAGCGGGAGCGGGGATGAGCAGTTCTTC. It translates to CASSWGASGSGDEQFF.

This clonotype was found a few times. This chain links TRBV6-5 with TRBJ1-6; 9 positions agree with TRBD1. V was clipped by 0 bases and J by 7 bases; unmatched bases: 7. The CDR3 contains 17 residues. Germline V lookup: CDR1 MNHEY, CDR2 SVGAGI. The CDR3, as DNA: TGTGCCAGCAGTTACTCCAGGACAGGGGTAGGGAATTCACCCCTCCACTTT. Residues: CASSYSRTGVGNSPLHF.

The genes are TRBV28 and TRBJ1-2; perhaps TRBD1 as D (5 bases). This CDR3 has 14 residues. The V end was cut by 3 bases, the J end by 1 base, with 9 bases between. From germline, CDR1 is MDHEN and CDR2 SYDVKM. The CDR3: CASSFVGGNYGYTF. The CDR3 DNA reads as TGTGCCAGCAGTTTCGTGGGGGGTAACTATGGCTACACCTTC.

This rearrangement joins TRBV7-9 to TRBJ2-1; unclear D gene. V lost 1 base and J 6 bases, leaving 10 bases between the germline ends. The CDR3 has 14 amino acids. CDR1 is SEHNR and CDR2 is FQNEAQ in the germline V gene (reference sequence). CDR3 bases: TGTGCCAGCAGCTTAGGGGATAGAGGCAATGAGCAGTTCTTC. Translating it yields CASSLGDRGNEQFF.

In this sample, this clonotype turned up many times. V usage is TRBV24-1 and J usage is TRBJ2-1; D call uncertain. CDR3 size: 12 residues. Trimming shortened V by 6 bases and J by 5 bases, and 7 bases separated the two germline ends. Germline V gene sequence: CDR1 KGHDR, CDR2 SFDVKD. The DNA for the CDR3 is TGTGCCACCAGTCGCCTAAACAATGAGCAGTTCTTC. It translates to CATSRLNNEQFF.